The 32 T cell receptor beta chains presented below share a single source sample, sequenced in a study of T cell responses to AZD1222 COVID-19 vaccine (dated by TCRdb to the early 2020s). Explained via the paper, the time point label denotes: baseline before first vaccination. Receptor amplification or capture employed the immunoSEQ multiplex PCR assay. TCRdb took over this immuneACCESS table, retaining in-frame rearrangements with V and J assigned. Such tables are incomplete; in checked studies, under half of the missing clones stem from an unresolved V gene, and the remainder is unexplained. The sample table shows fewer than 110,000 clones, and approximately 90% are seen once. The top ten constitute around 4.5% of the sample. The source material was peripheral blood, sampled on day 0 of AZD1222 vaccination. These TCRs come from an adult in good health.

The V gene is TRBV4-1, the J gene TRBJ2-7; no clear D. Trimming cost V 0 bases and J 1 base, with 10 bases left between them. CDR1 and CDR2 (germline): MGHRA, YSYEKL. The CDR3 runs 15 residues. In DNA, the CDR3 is TGCGCCAGCAGCCAAGAAGACCTGGGATCCTACGAGCAGTACTTC. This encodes CASSQEDLGSYEQYF.

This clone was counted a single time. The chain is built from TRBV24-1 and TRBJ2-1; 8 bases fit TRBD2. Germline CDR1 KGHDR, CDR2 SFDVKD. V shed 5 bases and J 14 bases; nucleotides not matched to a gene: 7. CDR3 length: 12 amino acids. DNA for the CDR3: TGTGCCACCAGTGCCCTCGGGGGGGCGGAGTTCTTC. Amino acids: CATSALGGAEFF.

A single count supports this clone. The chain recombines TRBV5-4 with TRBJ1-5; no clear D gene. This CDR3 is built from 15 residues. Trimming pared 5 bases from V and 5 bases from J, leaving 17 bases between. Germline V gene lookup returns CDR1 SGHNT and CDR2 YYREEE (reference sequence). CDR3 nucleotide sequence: TGTGCCAGCAGGCCTGAGGTGCCAGCCGATCAGCCCCAGCATTTT. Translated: CASRPEVPADQPQHF.

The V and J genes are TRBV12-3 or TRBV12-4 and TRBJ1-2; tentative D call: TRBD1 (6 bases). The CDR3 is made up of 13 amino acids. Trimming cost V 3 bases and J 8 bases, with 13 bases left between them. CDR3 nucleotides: TGTGCCAGCAGTTTGAACAGGGCCAAAGGCTACACCTTC. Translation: CASSLNRAKGYTF.

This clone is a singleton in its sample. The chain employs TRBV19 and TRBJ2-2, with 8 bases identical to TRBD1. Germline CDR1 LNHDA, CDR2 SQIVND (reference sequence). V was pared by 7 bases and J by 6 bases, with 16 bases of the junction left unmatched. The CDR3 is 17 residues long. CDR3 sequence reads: CASIPNPGTGGPGELFF. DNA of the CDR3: TGTGCCAGTATCCCTAACCCCGGAACAGGGGGGCCCGGGGAGCTGTTTTTT.

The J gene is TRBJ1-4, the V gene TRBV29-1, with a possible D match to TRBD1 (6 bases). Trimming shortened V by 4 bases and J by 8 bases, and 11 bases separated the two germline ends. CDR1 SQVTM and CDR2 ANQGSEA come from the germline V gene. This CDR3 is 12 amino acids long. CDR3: CSVVGGGEKLFF. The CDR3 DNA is TGCAGCGTTGTAGGGGGAGGCGAAAAACTGTTTTTT.

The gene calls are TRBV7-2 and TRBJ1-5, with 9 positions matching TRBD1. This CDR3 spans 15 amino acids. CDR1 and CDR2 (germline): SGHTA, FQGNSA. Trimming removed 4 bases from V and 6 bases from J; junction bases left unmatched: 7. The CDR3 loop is CASSSGQGISQPQHF. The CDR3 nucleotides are TGTGCCAGCAGCTCGGGACAGGGTATAAGTCAGCCCCAGCATTTT.

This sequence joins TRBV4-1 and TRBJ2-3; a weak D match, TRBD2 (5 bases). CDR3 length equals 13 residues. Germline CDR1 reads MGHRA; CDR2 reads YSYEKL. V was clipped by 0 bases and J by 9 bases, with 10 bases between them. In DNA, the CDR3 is TGCGCCAGCAGCCAAGATCCGGCTAGCACGCAGTATTTT. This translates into CASSQDPASTQYF.

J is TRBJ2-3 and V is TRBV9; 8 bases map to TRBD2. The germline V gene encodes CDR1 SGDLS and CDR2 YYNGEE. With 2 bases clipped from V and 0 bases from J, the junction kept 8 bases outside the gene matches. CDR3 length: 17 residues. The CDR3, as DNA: TGTGCCAGCAGCGTGAGCCCTAGCGGGCTTAGCACAGATACGCAGTATTTT. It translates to CASSVSPSGLSTDTQYF.

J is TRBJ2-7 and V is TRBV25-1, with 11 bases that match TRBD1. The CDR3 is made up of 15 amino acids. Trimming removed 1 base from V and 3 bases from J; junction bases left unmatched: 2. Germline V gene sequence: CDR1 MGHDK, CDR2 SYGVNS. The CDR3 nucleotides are TGTGCCAGCAGTGAATTAGGGACAGGGGGCTACGAGCAGTACTTC. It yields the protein CASSELGTGGYEQYF.

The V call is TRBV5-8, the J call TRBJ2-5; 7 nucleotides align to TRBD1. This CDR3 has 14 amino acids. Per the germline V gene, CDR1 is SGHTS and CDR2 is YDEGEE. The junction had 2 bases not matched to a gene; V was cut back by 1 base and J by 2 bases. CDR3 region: CASSLKGQQETQYF. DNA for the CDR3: TGTGCCAGCAGCTTGAAGGGACAGCAAGAGACCCAGTACTTC.

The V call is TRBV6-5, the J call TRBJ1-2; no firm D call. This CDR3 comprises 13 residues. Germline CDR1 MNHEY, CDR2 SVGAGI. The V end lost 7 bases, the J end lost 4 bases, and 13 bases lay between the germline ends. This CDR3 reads CASTPGSAYGYTF. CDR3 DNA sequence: TGTGCCAGCACCCCCGGGAGTGCCTATGGCTACACCTTC.

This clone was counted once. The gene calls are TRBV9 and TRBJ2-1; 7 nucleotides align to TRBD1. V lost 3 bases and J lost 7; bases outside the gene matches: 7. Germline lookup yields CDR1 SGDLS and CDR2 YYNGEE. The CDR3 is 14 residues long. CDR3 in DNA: TGTGCCAGCAGCGGAGGACAGGTGAAAAATGAGCAGTTCTTC. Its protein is CASSGGQVKNEQFF.

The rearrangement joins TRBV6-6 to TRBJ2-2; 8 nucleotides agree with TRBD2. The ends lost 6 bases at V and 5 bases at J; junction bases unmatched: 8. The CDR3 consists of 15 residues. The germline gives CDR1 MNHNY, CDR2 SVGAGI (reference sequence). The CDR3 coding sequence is TGTGCCAGCAGGATCCGGGGGGGAGAAACCGGGGAGCTGTTTTTT. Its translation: CASRIRGGETGELFF.

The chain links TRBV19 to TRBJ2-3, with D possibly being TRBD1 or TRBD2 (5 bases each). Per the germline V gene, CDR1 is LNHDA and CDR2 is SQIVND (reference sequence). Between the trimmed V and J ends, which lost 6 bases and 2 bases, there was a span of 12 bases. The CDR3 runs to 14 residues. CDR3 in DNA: TGTGCCAGTAGATCGGGACGGTACACAGATACGCAGTATTTT. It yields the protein CASRSGRYTDTQYF.

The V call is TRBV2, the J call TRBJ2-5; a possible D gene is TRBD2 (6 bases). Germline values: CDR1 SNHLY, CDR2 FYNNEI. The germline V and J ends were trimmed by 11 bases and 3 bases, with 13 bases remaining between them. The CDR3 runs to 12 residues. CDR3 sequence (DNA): TGTGCCCGTACCTTAGCGGAAGAGACCCAGTACTTC. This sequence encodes CARTLAEETQYF.

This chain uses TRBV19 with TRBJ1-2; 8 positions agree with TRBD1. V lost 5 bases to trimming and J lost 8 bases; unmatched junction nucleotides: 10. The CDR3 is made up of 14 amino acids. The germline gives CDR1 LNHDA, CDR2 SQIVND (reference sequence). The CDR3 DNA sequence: TGTGCCAGTAGTTCCAAGACAGGGGTCCGGGGCTACACCTTC. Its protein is CASSSKTGVRGYTF.

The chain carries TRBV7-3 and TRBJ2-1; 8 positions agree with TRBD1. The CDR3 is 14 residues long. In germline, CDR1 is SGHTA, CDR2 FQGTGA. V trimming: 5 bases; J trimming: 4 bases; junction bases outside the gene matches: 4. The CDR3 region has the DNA TGTGCCAGCAGCCAGCAGGGGGCGTACAATGAGCAGTTCTTC. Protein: CASSQQGAYNEQFF.

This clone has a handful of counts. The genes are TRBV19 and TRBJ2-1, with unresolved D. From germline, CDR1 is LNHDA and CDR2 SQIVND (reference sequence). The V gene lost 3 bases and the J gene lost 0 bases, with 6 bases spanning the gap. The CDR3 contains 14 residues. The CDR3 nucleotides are TGTGCCAGTAGTATTCCGAACTCCTACAATGAGCAGTTCTTC. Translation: CASSIPNSYNEQFF.

CDR3 sequence reads: CAWSEAGGFGKLFF. CDR3 DNA sequence: TGTGCCTGGAGTGAGGCAGGGGGCTTTGGAAAACTGTTTTTT. This chain joins TRBV30 and TRBJ1-4; 8 nucleotides align to TRBD1. The length of the CDR3 is 14 residues. Looked up from germline, CDR1 is GTSNPN and CDR2 is SVGIG (reference sequence). The trim removed 1 base at V and 10 bases at J, leaving 8 bases unmatched.

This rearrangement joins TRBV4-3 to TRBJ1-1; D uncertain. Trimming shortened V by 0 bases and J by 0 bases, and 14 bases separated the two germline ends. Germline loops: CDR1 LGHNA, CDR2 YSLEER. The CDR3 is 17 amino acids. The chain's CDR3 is CASSQDLSGLLNTEAFF. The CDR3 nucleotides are TGCGCCAGCAGCCAAGATCTGTCGGGATTATTGAACACTGAAGCTTTCTTT.

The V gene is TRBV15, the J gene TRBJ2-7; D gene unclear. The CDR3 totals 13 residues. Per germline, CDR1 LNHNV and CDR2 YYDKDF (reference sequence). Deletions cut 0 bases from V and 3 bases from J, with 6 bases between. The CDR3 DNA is TGTGCCACCAGCAGAGATCTGGTCTACGAGCAGTACTTC. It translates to CATSRDLVYEQYF. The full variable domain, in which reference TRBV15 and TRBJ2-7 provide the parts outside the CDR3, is DAMVIQNPRYQVTQFGKPVTLSCSQTLNHNVMYWYQQKSSQAPKLLFHYYDKDFNNEADTPDNFQSRRPNTSFCFLDIRSPGLGDTAMYLCATSRDLVYEQYFGPGTRLTVT.

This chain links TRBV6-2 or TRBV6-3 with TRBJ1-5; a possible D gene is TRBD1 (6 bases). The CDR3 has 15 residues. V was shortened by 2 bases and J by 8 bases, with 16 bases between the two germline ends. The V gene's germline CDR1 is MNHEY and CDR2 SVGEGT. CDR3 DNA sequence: TGTGCCAGCAGTTACACAGCAGGGGAAGCTGAGCCCCAGCATTTT. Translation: CASSYTAGEAEPQHF.

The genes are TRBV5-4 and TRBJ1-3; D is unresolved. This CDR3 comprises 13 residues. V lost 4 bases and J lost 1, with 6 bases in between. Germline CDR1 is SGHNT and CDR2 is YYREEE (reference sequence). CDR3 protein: CASSPESGNTIYF. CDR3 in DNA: TGTGCCAGCAGCCCGGAGTCTGGAAACACCATATATTTT.

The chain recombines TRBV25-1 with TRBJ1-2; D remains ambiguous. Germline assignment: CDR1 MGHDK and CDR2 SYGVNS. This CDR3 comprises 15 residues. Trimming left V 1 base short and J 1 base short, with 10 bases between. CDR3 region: CASSELDGNNYGYTF. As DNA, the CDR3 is TGTGCCAGCAGTGAATTGGATGGCAATAACTATGGCTACACCTTC.

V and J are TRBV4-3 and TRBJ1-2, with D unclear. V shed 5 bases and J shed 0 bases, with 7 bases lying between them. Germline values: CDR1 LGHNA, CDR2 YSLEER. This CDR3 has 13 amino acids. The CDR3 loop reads CASSLDANYGYTF. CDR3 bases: TGCGCCAGCAGCTTGGACGCTAACTATGGCTACACCTTC.

CDR3 in amino acids: CASTMGRNTEAFF. In DNA, the CDR3 is TGTGCCAGCACAATGGGACGGAACACTGAAGCTTTCTTT. The rearrangement joins TRBV6-5 to TRBJ1-1, with D tentatively TRBD1 (5 bases). The V and J ends lost 7 bases and 1 base respectively, with 10 bases between them. Germline CDR1 MNHEY, CDR2 SVGAGI. This CDR3 region has 13 residues.

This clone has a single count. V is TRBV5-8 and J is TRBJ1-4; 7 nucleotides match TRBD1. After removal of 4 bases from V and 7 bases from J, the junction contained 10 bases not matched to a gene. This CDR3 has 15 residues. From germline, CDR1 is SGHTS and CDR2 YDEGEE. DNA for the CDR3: TGTGCCAGCAGCAATGGACAGGCCGGTGGTGAAAAACTGTTTTTT. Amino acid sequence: CASSNGQAGGEKLFF. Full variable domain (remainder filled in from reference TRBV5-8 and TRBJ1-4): EAGVTQSPTHLIKTRGQQATLRCSPISGHTSVYWYQQALGLGLQFLLWYDEGEERNRGNFPPRFSGRQFPNYSSELNVNALELEDSALYLCASSNGQAGGEKLFFGSGTQLSVL.

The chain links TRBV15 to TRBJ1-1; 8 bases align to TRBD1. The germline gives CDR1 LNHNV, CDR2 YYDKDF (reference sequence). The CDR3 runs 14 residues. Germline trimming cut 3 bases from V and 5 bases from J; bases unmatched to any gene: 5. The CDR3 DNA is TGTGCCACCAGCAGCCGACAGGGGTGGACTGAAGCTTTCTTT. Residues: CATSSRQGWTEAFF.

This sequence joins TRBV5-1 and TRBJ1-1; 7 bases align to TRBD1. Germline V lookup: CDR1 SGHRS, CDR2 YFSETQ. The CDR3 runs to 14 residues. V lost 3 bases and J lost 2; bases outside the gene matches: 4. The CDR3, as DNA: TGCGCCAGCAGCTCTACAGGGGTAAACACTGAAGCTTTCTTT. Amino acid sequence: CASSSTGVNTEAFF.

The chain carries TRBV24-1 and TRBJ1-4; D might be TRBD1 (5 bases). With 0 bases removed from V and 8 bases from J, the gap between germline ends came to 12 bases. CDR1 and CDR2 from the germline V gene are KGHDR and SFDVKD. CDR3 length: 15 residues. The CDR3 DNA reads TGTGCCACCAGTGATTTGCCCCAGGGTTTGGAAAAACTGTTTTTT. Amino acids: CATSDLPQGLEKLFF.

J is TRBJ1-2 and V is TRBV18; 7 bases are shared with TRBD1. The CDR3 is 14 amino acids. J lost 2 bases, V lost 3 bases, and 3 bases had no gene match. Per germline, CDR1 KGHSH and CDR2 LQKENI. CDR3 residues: CASSPEDRNYGYTF. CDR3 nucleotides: TGTGCCAGCTCACCGGAGGACAGGAACTATGGCTACACCTTC.